This T cell receptor beta chain was retrieved from a study of technical replicates of blood from several donors. CDR3 length: 17 amino acids. The germline V gene has CDR1 SGHRS and CDR2 YFSETQ. Losses at the gene ends were 4 bases for V and 4 bases for J; bases not matched to a gene: 6. Measured with immunoSEQ multiplex PCR; TCRdb has only the in-frame clones, and not every one. Among 75,000 to 100,000 clones listed, over 85% were seen once. The J gene is TRBJ2-2, the V gene TRBV5-1; 14 bases are shared with TRBD2. The specimen was T cells isolated from PBMCs. The TCR originated in a human donor in good health. Here the CDR3 DNA reads TGCGCCAGCAGCCAGGGACTAGCGGGAGATGGCACCGGGGAGCTGTTTTTT. Amino acid sequence: CASSQGLAGDGTGELFF. Complete variable domain (other parts from reference TRBV5-1 and TRBJ2-2): KAGVTQTPRYLIKTRGQQVTLSCSPISGHRSVSWYQQTPGQGLQFLFEYFSETQRNKGNFPGRFSGRQFSNSRSEMNVSTLELGDSALYLCASSQGLAGDGTGELFFGEGSRLTVL.